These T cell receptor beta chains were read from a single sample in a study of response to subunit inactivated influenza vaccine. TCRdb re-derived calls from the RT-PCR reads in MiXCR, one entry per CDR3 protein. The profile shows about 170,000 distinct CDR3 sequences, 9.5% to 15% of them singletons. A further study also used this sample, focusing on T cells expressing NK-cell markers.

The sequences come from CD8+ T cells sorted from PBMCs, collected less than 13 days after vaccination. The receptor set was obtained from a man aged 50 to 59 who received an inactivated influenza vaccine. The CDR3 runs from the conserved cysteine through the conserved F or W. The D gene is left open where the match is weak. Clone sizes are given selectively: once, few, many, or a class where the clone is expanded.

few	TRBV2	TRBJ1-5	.	CASNPGRVGFRQPQHF	TGTGCCAGCAATCCGGGGCGCGTTGGCTTCCGTCAGCCCCAGCATTTT
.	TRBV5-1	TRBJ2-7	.	CASSLAGNPYEQYF	TGCGCCAGCAGCTTGGCAGGGAACCCCTACGAGCAGTACTTC
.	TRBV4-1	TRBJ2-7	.	CASAKVGDSYEQYF	TGCGCCAGCGCGAAGGTGGGGGATTCTTACGAGCAGTACTTC
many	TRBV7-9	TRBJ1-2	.	CASSAAAGQADYGYTF	TGTGCCAGCAGCGCAGCCGCGGGGCAGGCAGACTATGGCTACACCTTC
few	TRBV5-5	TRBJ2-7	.	CASSWGMSVSYEQYF	TGTGCCAGCAGCTGGGGTATGTCGGTCTCCTACGAGCAGTACTTC
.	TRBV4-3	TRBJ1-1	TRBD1	CASSQGEDRPNTEAFF	TGCGCCAGCAGCCAAGGGGAGGACAGGCCGAACACTGAAGCTTTCTTT
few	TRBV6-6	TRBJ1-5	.	CASSYAGRPQHF	TGTGCCAGCAGTTACGCCGGGAGGCCCCAGCATTTT
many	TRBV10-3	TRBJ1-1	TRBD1	CAISADRGSNTEAFF	TGTGCCATCAGTGCCGACAGGGGCTCCAACACTGAAGCTTTCTTT
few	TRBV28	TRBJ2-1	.	CASAPVRWGNEQFF	TGTGCCAGCGCACCAGTTCGTTGGGGGAATGAGCAGTTCTTC
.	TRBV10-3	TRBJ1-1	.	CAAKRGNTEAFF	TGTGCCGCCAAGAGGGGGAACACTGAAGCTTTCTTT
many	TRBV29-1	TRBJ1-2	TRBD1	CSVPRGQGAQKFYGYTF	TGCAGCGTACCCCGAGGACAGGGGGCGCAAAAATTCTATGGCTACACCTTC
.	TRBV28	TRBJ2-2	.	CASSLGHHNTGELFF	TGTGCCAGCAGTTTAGGACATCACAACACCGGGGAGCTGTTTTTT
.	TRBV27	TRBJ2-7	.	CASSYRATYEQYF	TGTGCCAGCAGTTACAGGGCCACCTACGAGCAGTACTTC
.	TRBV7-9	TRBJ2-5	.	CASSLVGLQETQYF	TGTGCCAGCAGCTTAGTGGGATTGCAAGAGACCCAGTACTTC
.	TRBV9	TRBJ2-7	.	CASSEQGGTYEQYF	TGTGCCAGCAGCGAGCAAGGAGGGACCTACGAGCAGTACTTC
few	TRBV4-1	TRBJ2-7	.	CASSQDIGDSVREGKVYEQYF	TGCGCCAGCAGCCAAGATATTGGGGATTCCGTAAGGGAAGGAAAAGTCTACGAGCAGTACTTC
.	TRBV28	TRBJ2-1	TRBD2	CASSLYPGGRNEQFF	TGTGCCAGCAGTTTATATCCGGGAGGGCGTAATGAGCAGTTCTTC
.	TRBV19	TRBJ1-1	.	CASSIAEGNTEAFF	TGTGCCAGTAGTATAGCAGAAGGGAACACTGAAGCTTTCTTT
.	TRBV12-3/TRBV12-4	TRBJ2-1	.	CASSSGQSSYNEQFF	TGTGCCAGCAGTTCCGGGCAGAGCTCCTACAATGAGCAGTTCTTC
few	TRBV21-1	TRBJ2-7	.	CASSKDDRDGAYEQYF	TGTGCCAGCAGCAAAGACGACCGGGACGGAGCCTACGAGCAGTACTTC
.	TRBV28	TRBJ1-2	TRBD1	CASSLTGTSGYTF	TGTGCCAGCAGCCTGACAGGGACGTCTGGCTACACCTTC
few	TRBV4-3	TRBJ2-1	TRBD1	CASSHGQGNEQFF	TGCGCCAGCAGCCACGGACAGGGGAATGAGCAGTTCTTC
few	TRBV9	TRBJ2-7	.	CASSVGGGVTYEQYF	TGTGCCAGCAGCGTAGGGGGCGGGGTGACCTACGAGCAGTACTTC
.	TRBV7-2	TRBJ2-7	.	CASGGYSYEQYF	TGTGCCAGCGGTGGGTACTCCTACGAGCAGTACTTC
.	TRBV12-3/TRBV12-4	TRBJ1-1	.	CASSFRTVDTEAFF	TGTGCCAGCAGTTTCAGGACAGTGGACACTGAAGCTTTCTTT
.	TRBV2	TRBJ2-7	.	CASSDDGATEQYF	TGTGCCAGCAGTGACGACGGTGCGACCGAGCAGTACTTC
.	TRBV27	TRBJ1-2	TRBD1	CASSLVQGHPYGYTF	TGTGCCAGCAGTTTAGTACAGGGGCATCCCTATGGCTACACCTTC
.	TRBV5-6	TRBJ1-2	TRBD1	CASKQGGYGYTF	TGTGCCAGTAAACAGGGGGGCTATGGCTACACCTTC
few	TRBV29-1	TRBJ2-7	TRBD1	CSVGTGVSYEQYF	TGCAGCGTGGGGACAGGGGTCTCCTACGAGCAGTACTTC
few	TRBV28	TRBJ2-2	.	CASSLLDTWRTGELFF	TGTGCCAGCAGTTTACTAGACACTTGGAGGACCGGGGAGCTGTTTTTT
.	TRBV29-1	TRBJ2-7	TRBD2	CSVASGVSSYEQYF	TGCAGCGTTGCTAGCGGGGTAAGCTCCTACGAGCAGTACTTC
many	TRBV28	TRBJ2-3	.	CASSSIQQADTQYF	TGTGCCAGCAGTTCCATCCAACAGGCAGATACGCAGTATTTT
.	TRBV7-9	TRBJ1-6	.	CASSANSPLHF	TGTGCCAGCAGTGCTAATTCACCCCTCCACTTT
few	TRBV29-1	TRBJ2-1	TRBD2	CSAIAGVGEQFF	TGCAGCGCCATAGCGGGAGTGGGTGAGCAGTTCTTC
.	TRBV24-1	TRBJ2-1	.	CATSDSVNEQFF	TGTGCCACCAGTGATTCGGTAAATGAGCAGTTCTTC
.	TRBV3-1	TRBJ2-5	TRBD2	CASSLGLAGGGETQYF	TGTGCCAGCAGCCTGGGGCTAGCGGGGGGAGGAGAGACCCAGTACTTC
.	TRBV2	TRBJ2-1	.	CASSSYGSYNEQFF	TGTGCCAGTAGCTCGTACGGCTCCTACAATGAGCAGTTCTTC
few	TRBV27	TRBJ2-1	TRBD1	CASSLGAGTASYNEQFF	TGTGCCAGCAGTTTAGGCGCCGGGACAGCCTCCTACAATGAGCAGTTCTTC
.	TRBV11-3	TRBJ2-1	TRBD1	CASSSNRGSYNEQFF	TGTGCCAGCAGCTCCAACAGGGGCTCCTACAATGAGCAGTTCTTC
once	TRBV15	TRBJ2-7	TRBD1	CATSRGTGGVYEQYF	TGTGCCACCAGCAGAGGGACAGGGGGCGTCTACGAGCAGTACTTC
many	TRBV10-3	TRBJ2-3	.	CAISESSPGPTDTQYF	TGTGCCATCAGTGAGTCGTCCCCAGGGCCGACAGATACGCAGTATTTT
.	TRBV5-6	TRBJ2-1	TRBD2	CASSPGLAVNEQFF	TGTGCCAGCAGCCCGGGACTAGCGGTCAATGAGCAGTTCTTC
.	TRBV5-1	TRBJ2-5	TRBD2	CASSFPSGDQETQYF	TGCGCCAGCAGCTTCCCTAGCGGGGACCAAGAGACCCAGTACTTC
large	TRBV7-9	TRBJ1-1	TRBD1	CASSLEQGASAFF	TGTGCCAGCAGCTTAGAACAGGGGGCATCAGCTTTCTTT
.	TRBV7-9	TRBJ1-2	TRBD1	CASSSIAGTGFGYTF	TGTGCCAGCAGCTCCATAGCGGGGACAGGGTTTGGCTACACCTTC
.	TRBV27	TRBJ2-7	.	CASSFLGTYEQYF	TGTGCCAGCAGTTTCTTAGGGACATACGAGCAGTACTTC
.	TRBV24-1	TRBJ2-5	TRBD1	CATSDIQGARETQYF	TGTGCCACCAGTGACATACAGGGGGCGCGGGAGACCCAGTACTTC
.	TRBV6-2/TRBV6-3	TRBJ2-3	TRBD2	CASSYSTPLAGEYTDTQYF	TGTGCCAGCAGTTACTCTACCCCCCTGGCGGGGGAATACACAGATACGCAGTATTTT
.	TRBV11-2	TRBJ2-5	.	CASSLDLRGETQYF	TGTGCCAGCAGCTTAGATCTGCGAGGGGAGACCCAGTACTTC
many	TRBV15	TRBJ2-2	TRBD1	CATEDRDWRANTGELFF	TGTGCCACCGAGGACAGGGACTGGAGGGCGAACACCGGGGAGCTGTTTTTT
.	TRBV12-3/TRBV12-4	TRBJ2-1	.	CAIGTPFNEQFF	TGTGCCATCGGGACTCCTTTCAATGAGCAGTTCTTC